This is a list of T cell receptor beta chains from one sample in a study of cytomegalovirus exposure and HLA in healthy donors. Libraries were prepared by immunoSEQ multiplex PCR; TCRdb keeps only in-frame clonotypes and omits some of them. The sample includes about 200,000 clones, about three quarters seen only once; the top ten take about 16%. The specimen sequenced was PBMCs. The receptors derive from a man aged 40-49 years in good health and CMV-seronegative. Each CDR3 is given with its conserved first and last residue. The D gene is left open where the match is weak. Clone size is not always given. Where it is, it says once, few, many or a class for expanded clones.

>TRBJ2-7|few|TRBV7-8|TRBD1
CASSSWDSQKWEQYF
TGTGCCAGCAGCTCCTGGGACAGCCAAAAATGGGAGCAGTACTTC
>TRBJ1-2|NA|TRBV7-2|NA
CASSLNGGHNYGYTF
TGTGCCAGCAGCCTGAACGGGGGGCATAACTATGGCTACACCTTC
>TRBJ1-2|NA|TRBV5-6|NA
CASSLGVQAYGYTF
TGTGCCAGCAGCTTGGGTGTCCAGGCTTATGGCTACACCTTC
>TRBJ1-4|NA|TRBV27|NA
CASRQEGEKLFF
TGTGCCAGCAGACAAGAGGGTGAAAAACTGTTTTTT
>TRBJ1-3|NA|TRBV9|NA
CASSVGGRSGNTIYF
TGTGCCAGCAGCGTAGGGGGCAGGAGTGGAAACACCATATATTTT
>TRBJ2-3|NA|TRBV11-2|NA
CASSPGADTQYF
TGTGCCAGCAGCCCGGGGGCAGATACGCAGTATTTT
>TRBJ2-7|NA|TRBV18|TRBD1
CASSPGQGSHEQYF
TGTGCCAGCTCACCCGGACAGGGGAGCCACGAGCAGTACTTC
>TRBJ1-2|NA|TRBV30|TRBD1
CAWVKPGQADGYTF
TGTGCCTGGGTCAAACCGGGACAGGCGGATGGCTACACCTTC
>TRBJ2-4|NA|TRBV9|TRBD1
CASSVAGQAGAKNIQYF
TGTGCCAGCAGCGTAGCTGGACAGGCCGGAGCCAAAAACATTCAGTACTTC
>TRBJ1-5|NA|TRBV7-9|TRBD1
CASSTQGDNQPQHF
TGTGCCAGCAGCACTCAGGGGGACAATCAGCCCCAGCATTTT
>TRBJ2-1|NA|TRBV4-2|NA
CASSQGVSESSYNEQFF
TGTGCCAGCAGCCAAGGGGTCAGCGAAAGCTCCTACAATGAGCAGTTCTTC
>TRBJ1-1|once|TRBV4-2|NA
CASSQDAGGAEAFF
TGTGCCAGCAGCCAAGATGCGGGAGGGGCTGAAGCTTTCTTT
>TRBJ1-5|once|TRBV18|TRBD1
CASTGGYSNQPQHF
TGTGCCAGCACAGGGGGGTATAGCAATCAGCCCCAGCATTTT
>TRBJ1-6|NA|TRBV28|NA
CASSSPIYLVDSPLHF
TGTGCCAGCAGTTCCCCGATCTATCTCGTCGATTCACCCCTCCACTTT
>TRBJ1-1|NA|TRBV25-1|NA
CASSKSGRGTEAFF
TGTGCCAGCAGTAAATCGGGTAGGGGCACTGAAGCTTTCTTT
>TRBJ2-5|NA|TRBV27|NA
CASSLSRGHPQETQYF
TGTGCCAGCAGTTTATCGAGGGGACACCCCCAAGAGACCCAGTACTTC
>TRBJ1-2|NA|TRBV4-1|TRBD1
CASSQGTGNYGYTF
TGCGCCAGCAGCCAGGGGACAGGGAACTATGGCTACACCTTC
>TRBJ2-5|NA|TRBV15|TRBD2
CATSRDSSGSTIRRTQYF
TGTGCCACCAGCAGAGATTCTAGCGGGAGTACCATAAGACGGACCCAGTACTTC
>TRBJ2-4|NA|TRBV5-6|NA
CASSLAGVKLAKNIQYF
TGTGCCAGCAGCTTGGCAGGGGTTAAACTAGCCAAAAACATTCAGTACTTC
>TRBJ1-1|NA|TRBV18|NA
CASSPAEGTEAFF
TGTGCCAGCTCACCAGCGGAGGGAACTGAAGCTTTCTTT
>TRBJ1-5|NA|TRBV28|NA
CASSLSFKVGQPQHF
TGTGCCAGCAGTTTATCCTTTAAAGTCGGTCAGCCCCAGCATTTT
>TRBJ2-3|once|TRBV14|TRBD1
CASSQQQGVKDTQYF
TGTGCCAGCAGCCAACAACAGGGGGTAAAAGATACGCAGTATTTT
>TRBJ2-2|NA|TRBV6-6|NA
CASARLTNTGELFF
TGTGCCAGCGCGAGGCTTACGAACACCGGGGAGCTGTTTTTT
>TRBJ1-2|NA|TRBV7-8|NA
CASSPRTAGGYTF
TGTGCCAGCAGCCCTCGGACAGCGGGGGGCTACACCTTC
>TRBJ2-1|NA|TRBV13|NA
CASSLTRIDNEQFF
TGTGCCAGCAGCCTCACTAGAATCGACAATGAGCAGTTCTTC
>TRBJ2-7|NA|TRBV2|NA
CASRDYYEQYF
TGTGCCAGCAGGGACTACTACGAGCAGTACTTC